Listed here are 23 T cell receptor beta chains from one sample, sequenced in a study of T cell changes during pregnancy in multiple sclerosis. Produced via immunoSEQ multiplex PCR; TCRdb's table is partial and in-frame only. The sample includes 88,000 or so clones, under 95% of them seen just once. Specimen: peripheral blood, collected before pregnancy. The receptors stem from a female donor with multiple sclerosis, enrolled in a pregnancy study.

The chain uses TRBV5-4 and TRBJ2-3; 7 positions agree with TRBD1. Per the germline V gene, CDR1 is SGHNT and CDR2 is YYREEE (reference sequence). CDR3 length equals 14 residues. J lost 4 bases, V lost 0 bases, and 2 bases had no gene match. Written as DNA, the CDR3 is TGTGCCAGCAGCTTGGTAAGGGGGCCAGATACGCAGTATTTT. Amino acids: CASSLVRGPDTQYF.

The chain has TRBV10-3 and TRBJ2-5; 9 bases agree with TRBD2. V dropped 2 bases and J dropped 5; count of bases not matched to a gene: 6. The CDR3 has 15 residues. In germline, CDR1 is ENHRY, CDR2 SYGVKD. CDR3 sequence: CAISEMRGGGETQYF. In nucleotides, the CDR3 is TGTGCCATCAGTGAGATGCGGGGGGGCGGGGAGACCCAGTACTTC.

The chain combines TRBV10-2 with TRBJ2-5, with a possible D match to TRBD1 (5 bases). This CDR3 is built from 13 residues. V was trimmed by 6 bases and J by 3 bases, leaving 11 bases between them. From germline, CDR1 is WSHSY and CDR2 SAAADI. DNA for the CDR3: TGCGCCAGCAGCCCGACAGCCAAAGAGACCCAGTACTTC. Protein product: CASSPTAKETQYF.

This clone was observed a single time. The CDR3 sequence: CASSPPISGETQYF. The DNA of the CDR3 is TGTGCCAGCTCACCACCGATCTCCGGAGAGACCCAGTACTTC. The chain combines TRBV18 with TRBJ2-5; D is unclear. The CDR3 is 14 amino acids. Per germline, CDR1 KGHSH and CDR2 LQKENI. V lost 0 bases and J 4 bases, leaving 9 bases between the germline ends.

The chain employs TRBV10-3 and TRBJ1-1; D is possibly TRBD1 (6 bases). V was pared by 6 bases and J by 1 base, with 12 bases between. Germline V gives CDR1 ENHRY, CDR2 SYGVKD. The CDR3 has 14 amino acids. The CDR3 spells CAIRRQEPNTEAFF. DNA of the CDR3: TGTGCCATCAGAAGACAGGAACCGAACACTGAAGCTTTCTTT.

This clone was observed a handful of times. The rearrangement links TRBV6-1 to TRBJ1-2, with a possible D match to TRBD1 (5 bases). The CDR3 is 15 amino acids. CDR1 and CDR2 from the germline V gene are MNHNS and SASEGT. Deletions cut 2 bases from V and 9 bases from J, with 19 bases between. The CDR3 loop reads CASSENHLGGYRYTF. The CDR3 DNA is TGTGCCAGCAGTGAAAATCACCTCGGGGGTTATCGCTACACCTTC.

The genes are TRBV7-9 and TRBJ1-1; D gene unclear. The CDR3 contains 14 residues. CDR1 SEHNR and CDR2 FQNEAQ come from the germline V gene (reference sequence). Trimming took 5 bases from V and 5 from J, leaving 15 bases between them. The chain's CDR3 is CASSSRYKSTEAFF. CDR3 DNA: TGTGCCAGCAGCAGCAGGTACAAATCGACTGAAGCTTTCTTT.

The V and J genes are TRBV4-1 and TRBJ2-2; D may be TRBD2 (6 bases). Trimming pared 0 bases from V and 1 base from J, leaving 9 bases between. Germline V CDR1 and CDR2: MGHRA, YSYEKL. The CDR3 is 16 residues long. The CDR3 DNA reads TGCGCCAGCAGCCAAGATCCCGGGGGGAACACCGGGGAGCTGTTTTTT. Amino acid sequence: CASSQDPGGNTGELFF.

The chain recombines TRBV2 with TRBJ1-2; tentative D call: TRBD1 (5 bases). Trimming shortened V by 7 bases and J by 5 bases, and 20 bases separated the two germline ends. Germline V gene lookup returns CDR1 SNHLY and CDR2 FYNNEI. The CDR3 is 15 residues long. The DNA for the CDR3 is TGTGCCAGCACTATGACCCCCGCGGGGCTATATGGCTACACCTTC. Translated, it gives CASTMTPAGLYGYTF.

As DNA, the CDR3 is TGTGCCAGCAGCCCCAGGGGAAACACCATATATTTT. Amino acids: CASSPRGNTIYF. The chain combines TRBV9 with TRBJ1-3; the D is unclear. Trimming removed 4 bases at V and 4 bases at J, with 6 bases between. The CDR3 extends over 12 amino acids. Germline CDR1 and CDR2: SGDLS and YYNGEE.

V usage is TRBV4-1 and J usage is TRBJ2-5; a weak D match, TRBD1 (6 bases). The CDR3 is 16 amino acids. In germline, CDR1 is MGHRA, CDR2 YSYEKL. V was cut by 0 bases and J by 7 bases, with 18 bases left in between. DNA for the CDR3: TGCGCCAGCAGCCAAGAAGGGCAGGGGCACCGAGGGACCCAGTACTTC. Its protein is CASSQEGQGHRGTQYF.

This sequence joins TRBV27 and TRBJ1-5, with 9 bases aligning to TRBD1. Germline CDR1 and CDR2: MNHEY and SMNVEV (reference sequence). The CDR3 is made up of 16 amino acids. J lost 0 bases, V lost 5 bases, and 5 bases had no gene match. CDR3 DNA: TGTGCCAGCAGTACAGGGGGCGCATATAGCAATCAGCCCCAGCATTTT. As protein: CASSTGGAYSNQPQHF.

V is TRBV19 and J is TRBJ1-5; TRBD1 might be the D (5 bases). V was shortened by 0 bases and J by 5 bases, with 11 bases between the two germline ends. CDR3 length: 15 residues. Germline-derived CDR1 and CDR2 are LNHDA and SQIVND (reference sequence). This CDR3 is CASSIDLGGDQPQHF. The CDR3 DNA is TGTGCCAGTAGTATAGATCTGGGGGGGGATCAGCCCCAGCATTTT.

This clone was counted once. The gene calls are TRBV10-3 and TRBJ2-1; TRBD2 aligns across 10 bases. With V trimmed by 6 bases and J by 7 bases, 6 bases remained unmatched. The CDR3 is made up of 14 amino acids. Germline V gene sequence: CDR1 ENHRY, CDR2 SYGVKD. Here the CDR3 DNA reads TGTGCCATCAGGGGGAGCGGGGGGGAGAATGAGCAGTTCTTC. Translated, it gives CAIRGSGGENEQFF.

The V and J genes are TRBV5-5 and TRBJ1-4; no reliable D call. Trimming left V 8 bases short and J 4 bases short, with 15 bases between. Germline V CDR1 and CDR2: SGHKS, YYEKEE (reference sequence). CDR3 size: 14 residues. CDR3 nucleotide sequence: TGTGCCAGTTCCCCTGGGGAGAATAATGAAAAACTGTTTTTT. Encoded protein: CASSPGENNEKLFF.

The chain couples TRBV7-2 to TRBJ2-3; 10 positions match TRBD2. Trimming removed 5 bases from V and 6 bases from J; junction bases left unmatched: 8. CDR3 length: 15 amino acids. CDR1 is SGHTA and CDR2 is FQGNSA in the germline V gene. CDR3 in DNA: TGTGCCAGCAGCCCAGTAGCGGGGGGAGGGGATACGCAGTATTTT. This gives the protein CASSPVAGGGDTQYF.

The V and J genes are TRBV14 and TRBJ2-6, with D possibly matching TRBD1 (5 bases). CDR3 length: 15 residues. Germline-derived CDR1 and CDR2 are SGHDN and FVKESK. The ends were cut back, 8 bases at V and 3 bases at J, with 14 bases in the middle. The CDR3 protein is CASRRALGGANVLTF. CDR3 nucleotides: TGTGCCAGCCGCAGGGCCTTAGGTGGGGCCAACGTCCTGACTTTC.

This clone showed up just a few times. The rearrangement uses TRBV5-1 and TRBJ1-2, with 10 nucleotides matching TRBD1. CDR1 is SGHRS and CDR2 is YFSETQ in the germline V gene. V dropped 4 bases and J dropped 8; count of bases not matched to a gene: 5. CDR3 size: 13 residues. Here the CDR3 reads CASSLGQGQGYTF. The CDR3 DNA reads as TGCGCCAGCAGCCTGGGACAGGGGCAGGGCTACACCTTC.

This chain links TRBV19 with TRBJ2-7, with 7 nucleotides matching TRBD2. In germline, CDR1 is LNHDA, CDR2 SQIVND (reference sequence). The CDR3 is 16 amino acids. Trimming at V came to 3 bases and at J to 3 bases, leaving 11 bases not matched to a gene. CDR3 in amino acids: CASSMGQGGGIYEQYF. In DNA form, the CDR3 reads TGTGCCAGTAGTATGGGGCAGGGCGGGGGAATCTACGAGCAGTACTTC.

This rearrangement joins TRBV7-2 to TRBJ2-1, with D tentatively TRBD1 (6 bases). Per the germline V gene, CDR1 is SGHTA and CDR2 is FQGNSA. The length of the CDR3 is 16 residues. With 4 bases removed from V and 0 bases from J, the gap between germline ends came to 13 bases. The CDR3 here is CASSSRTGSSYNEQFF. For the CDR3, the DNA is TGTGCCAGCAGCTCGCGCACAGGGAGCTCCTACAATGAGCAGTTCTTC.

The chain employs TRBV10-3 and TRBJ2-1, with 8 bases that match TRBD2. Germline CDR1 is ENHRY and CDR2 is SYGVKD. Trimming at V came to 11 bases and at J to 7 bases, leaving 4 bases not matched to a gene. This CDR3 is built from 11 residues. The CDR3 region is CASTSVNEQFF. DNA of the CDR3: TGTGCCTCGACTAGCGTGAATGAGCAGTTCTTC.

This clone has only one observation. The chain is built from TRBV5-4 and TRBJ2-7, with 7 bases identical to TRBD1. Germline V gives CDR1 SGHNT, CDR2 YYREEE (reference sequence). V lost 0 bases to trimming and J lost 2 bases; unmatched junction nucleotides: 2. The CDR3 sequence is 14 residues long. The CDR3 region is CASSLEGQTYEQYF. CDR3 nucleotides: TGTGCCAGCAGCTTGGAGGGACAGACCTACGAGCAGTACTTC.

The gene calls are TRBV15 and TRBJ2-5, with TRBD2 matching over 11 bases. The CDR3 runs to 16 residues. Germline values: CDR1 LNHNV, CDR2 YYDKDF (reference sequence). The V gene end was trimmed by 5 bases and the J gene end by 2 bases; junction bases not matched to a gene: 7. The CDR3 region has the DNA TGTGCCACCAGCTATGGGACTAGCGGTCAACAAGAGACCCAGTACTTC. Translating gives CATSYGTSGQQETQYF.